This T cell receptor (beta chain) was observed in a study of shared T cell receptors in the human thymus. CDR1 is MGHRA and CDR2 is YSYEKL in the germline V gene. This CDR3 comprises 13 residues. Trimming left V 2 bases short and J 7 bases short, with 11 bases between. Here immunoSEQ multiplex PCR was the method, and the copy in TCRdb shows in-frame clones only, minus some. The table shows fewer than 700,000 clones, with approximately 87% occurring only once. The same data also went into a second study, on human thymus T cells. From that paper: Infants served as donors; they were healthy and Finnish and were having corrective surgery for congenital heart defects. Related work showed strongly overlapping thymic repertoires across unrelated individuals.

This clonotype was sampled from a boy in the first two years of life with a congenital heart defect. What was sequenced was thymocytes. This sequence joins TRBV4-1 and TRBJ1-1; no clear D gene. The CDR3: CASSQSKRDEAFF. DNA for the CDR3: TGCGCCAGCAGCCAATCCAAGAGGGATGAAGCTTTCTTT.